The 15 T cell receptor beta chains below come from one sample, sequenced in a study of control samples from healthy donors and cancer patients. The assay was immunoSEQ multiplex PCR, and TCRdb's table has in-frame clones only and misses some. The table shows about 160,000 clones, with around nine tenths occurring only once. Material: blood. The receptor set was obtained from a man younger than 40 in good health.

The gene calls are TRBV28 and TRBJ2-7; 7 nucleotides align to TRBD2. This CDR3 is built from 15 residues. Looked up from germline, CDR1 is MDHEN and CDR2 is SYDVKM. V lost 2 bases, J lost 4 bases, and 8 bases stayed unmatched. The CDR3 spells CASSLDRVSGYEQYF. In nucleotides, the CDR3 is TGTGCCAGCAGTTTAGATCGGGTTAGCGGGTACGAGCAGTACTTC.

The chain combines TRBV5-1 with TRBJ2-1, with 9 bases lining up with TRBD2. This CDR3 has 15 amino acids. V was clipped by 4 bases and J by 2 bases; unmatched bases: 4. CDR1 and CDR2 (germline): SGHRS, YFSETQ. For the CDR3, the DNA is TGCGCCAGCAGCGTCCCTAGCGGGACCTACAATGAGCAGTTCTTC. Protein: CASSVPSGTYNEQFF.

This sequence joins TRBV18 and TRBJ2-1; D call uncertain. Trimming pared 6 bases from V and 1 base from J, leaving 16 bases between. Germline V gives CDR1 KGHSH, CDR2 LQKENI. The CDR3 covers 16 residues. CDR3 DNA: TGTGCCAGCTCTTCCCGACCTGACGGATCCTACAATGAGCAGTTCTTC. Translated, it gives CASSSRPDGSYNEQFF.

This clone was seen more than once but under ten times. The rearrangement uses TRBV6-5 and TRBJ2-3; possibly TRBD2 for D (6 bases). There are 16 residues in the CDR3. Germline values: CDR1 MNHEY, CDR2 SVGAGI. Between the trimmed V and J ends, which lost 0 bases and 4 bases, there was a span of 14 bases. The CDR3 spells CASSYSGGGVADTQYF. The CDR3 coding sequence is TGTGCCAGCAGTTACTCGGGCGGAGGGGTTGCAGATACGCAGTATTTT.

With respect to this clone: Other DNA sequences from this sample encode an identical CDR3 as well. The chain employs TRBV11-2 and TRBJ1-1, with D perhaps matching TRBD1 (5 bases). This CDR3 has 13 amino acids. V lost 4 bases to trimming and J lost 0 bases, with 6 bases between them. The germline CDR1 and CDR2 sequences are SGHAT and FQNNGV. The CDR3 reads CASSSGLNTEAFF. The CDR3 bases are TGTGCCAGCAGCTCGGGGCTGAACACTGAAGCTTTCTTT.

V and J are TRBV5-4 and TRBJ1-1; perhaps TRBD1 as D (5 bases). V lost 3 bases to trimming and J lost 6 bases, with 15 bases between them. The CDR3 extends over 14 amino acids. Germline loops: CDR1 SGHNT, CDR2 YYREEE (reference sequence). CDR3 protein: CASSSDRGRPEAFF. The CDR3 DNA reads TGTGCCAGCAGCTCCGACAGAGGTAGACCTGAAGCTTTCTTT.

The V and J genes are TRBV27 and TRBJ1-1; no clear D. The CDR3 contains 14 residues. V lost 7 bases and J lost 0, with 12 bases in between. The germline gives CDR1 MNHEY, CDR2 SMNVEV (reference sequence). For the CDR3, the DNA is TGTGCCAGCATCAGCATGCCGATGAACACTGAAGCTTTCTTT. This gives the protein CASISMPMNTEAFF.

V is TRBV18 and J is TRBJ2-7; 16 bases are a match to TRBD2. CDR1 KGHSH and CDR2 LQKENI come from the germline V gene. V was pared by 4 bases and J by 6 bases, with 3 bases of the junction left unmatched. The length of the CDR3 is 15 residues. CDR3 bases: TGTGCCAGCTCACTTGGGACTAGCGGGAGGGTCGAGCAGTACTTC. It yields the protein CASSLGTSGRVEQYF.

The rearrangement joins TRBV29-1 to TRBJ2-7; unclear D gene. CDR1 is SQVTM, CDR2 ANQGSEA, per germline. The length of the CDR3 is 12 residues. V was trimmed by 6 bases and J by 6 bases, leaving 15 bases between them. The CDR3 sequence is CSVKRAAGEQYF. The CDR3 region has the DNA TGCAGCGTGAAAAGGGCCGCCGGCGAGCAGTACTTC.

The J gene is TRBJ1-1, the V gene TRBV7-9, with D perhaps TRBD1 (5 bases). Germline V gene lookup returns CDR1 SEHNR and CDR2 FQNEAQ (reference sequence). With 0 bases removed from V and 10 bases from J, the gap between germline ends came to 9 bases. The CDR3 has 12 residues. The CDR3 bases are TGTGCCAGCAGCTTAGCCCAGGGAGGAGCTTTCTTT. This translates into CASSLAQGGAFF.

A few counts support this clone. The chain recombines TRBV19 with TRBJ1-4; D gene unclear. The CDR3 loop spans 13 amino acids. Per germline, CDR1 LNHDA and CDR2 SQIVND (reference sequence). Trimming took off 8 bases at V and 5 bases at J, with 12 bases between the two ends. This CDR3 reads CASWSVFNEKLFF. DNA of the CDR3: TGTGCCAGTTGGTCGGTCTTCAATGAAAAACTGTTTTTT.

This chain connects TRBV2 to TRBJ1-2; D call uncertain. This CDR3 is built from 11 residues. Germline-derived CDR1 and CDR2 are SNHLY and FYNNEI. Trimming took 6 bases from V and 3 from J, leaving 5 bases between them. In DNA, the CDR3 is TGTGCCAGCAGGAGGGACTATGGCTACACCTTC. This translates into CASRRDYGYTF.

This clone was seen only once. This chain uses TRBV27 with TRBJ2-7; D possibly matches TRBD1 or TRBD2 (5 bases each). The CDR3 totals 17 residues. V was shortened by 2 bases and J by 4 bases, with 21 bases between the two germline ends. Per the germline V gene, CDR1 is MNHEY and CDR2 is SMNVEV (reference sequence). CDR3 sequence: CASSLLWARGSPYEQYF. The CDR3 DNA reads TGTGCCAGCAGTTTACTCTGGGCGAGGGGCTCCCCATACGAGCAGTACTTC.

On this clone itself: The sample has other DNA sequences that encode this CDR3 too. V gene TRBV9 combines with J gene TRBJ1-5, with a possible D match to TRBD1 (5 bases). There are 14 residues in the CDR3. Trimming removed 0 bases from V and 4 bases from J, with 8 bases in between. Germline CDR1 SGDLS, CDR2 YYNGEE. Written as DNA, the CDR3 is TGTGCCAGCAGCGTAGGGCAGGGAAATCAGCCCCAGCATTTT. It yields the protein CASSVGQGNQPQHF.

The genes are TRBV3-1 (or the pseudogene TRBV3-2) and TRBJ1-5, with D unclear. The CDR3 has 15 amino acids. V was shortened by 1 base and J by 4 bases, with 11 bases between the two germline ends. Germline assignment: CDR1 LGHDT and CDR2 YNNKEL (reference sequence). CDR3 amino acids: CASSQGSQANQPQHF. CDR3 nucleotides: TGTGCCAGCAGCCAAGGGTCGCAGGCTAATCAGCCCCAGCATTTT.